The sequence of this T cell receptor (beta chain) was determined in a study of human T cells and chemical hapten exposure. In TCRdb, the 5' RACE reads were re-called with MiXCR into one record per CDR3 protein. Of under 150,000 distinct CDR3 sequences listed, around a fifth are singletons. CDR1 and CDR2 (germline): SGHAT, FQNNGV. The CDR3 is 14 amino acids. V dropped 1 base and J dropped 6 bases, with 9 bases sitting between them. Total RNA was isolated from unfractionated whole blood. This rearrangement joins TRBV11-2 to TRBJ2-2; D is unclear. This receptor was taken from a human donor in good health. DNA of the CDR3: TGTGCCAGCAGCTTAGGGGAATTCGCCGGGGAGCTGTTTTTT. Translating gives CASSLGEFAGELFF.